This is a list of T cell receptor beta chains from one sample in a study of T cells in Graves' hyperthyroidism and ophthalmopathy. A single record per CDR3 protein comes from TCRdb applying MiXCR to the multiplex PCR reads. The repertoire holds hundreds of thousands of distinct CDR3 sequences, about 20% seen once, with about 45% in the top ten. The sample comprised blood. Every receptor here comes from a man in his forties or fifties with Graves' ophthalmopathy. Both conserved end residues are part of each CDR3. A D gene is named only where the DNA matches it firmly. Rows may omit the clone size; those that give it use once, few, many or a size class.

j_call v_call d_call clone_size cdr3_nt cdr3_aa
TRBJ2-3 TRBV7-2 - many TGTGCCAGCAGCGGGGTCCCAACAGATACGCAGTATTTT CASSGVPTDTQYF
TRBJ1-5 TRBV7-8 TRBD1 many TGTGCCAGCAGCGGCCTAGTACAGGGGGTTCGGAATCAGCCCCAGCATTTT CASSGLVQGVRNQPQHF
TRBJ2-7 TRBV27 TRBD1 many TGTGCCAGCAGCTTTGGGACAGGGGGCTACGAGCAGTACTTC CASSFGTGGYEQYF
TRBJ1-5 TRBV6-2/TRBV6-3 - many TGTGCCAGCAGTTACTCCCACAAGGGTCATCAGCCCCAGCATTTT CASSYSHKGHQPQHF
TRBJ2-3 TRBV7-9 TRBD2 many TGTGCCAGCAGCCCAGGGATAGCGGGTAGCACAGATACGCAGTATTTT CASSPGIAGSTDTQYF
TRBJ2-3 TRBV2 - many TGTGCCAGCAGTGAGGTAGCAGATACGCAGTATTTT CASSEVADTQYF
TRBJ2-5 TRBV7-8 TRBD2 many TGTGCCAGCAGCCGGACTGCTAGCGGAGGGTACCAAGAGACCCAGTACTTC CASSRTASGGYQETQYF
TRBJ1-1 TRBV3-1 - many TGTGCCAGCAGCCAAGAGGCAGGGACGGGGAACACTGAAGCTTTCTTT CASSQEAGTGNTEAFF
TRBJ2-1 TRBV19 TRBD2 - TGTGCCAGTAGTATACAGCGGGGCGAGCAGTTCTTC CASSIQRGEQFF
TRBJ1-2 TRBV2 - many TGTGCCAGCAGTGACGGTACAGGAATCTATGGCTACACCTTC CASSDGTGIYGYTF
TRBJ2-1 TRBV7-3 TRBD2 few TGTGCCAGCAGCTTCAGGGCCATAGCGGGATTAGGCTACAATGAGCAGTTCTTC CASSFRAIAGLGYNEQFF
TRBJ2-3 TRBV7-9 - - TGTGCCAGCAGCCCGATCGGGACTGAAACAGATACGCAGTATTTT CASSPIGTETDTQYF
TRBJ2-2 TRBV20-1 - - TGCAGTGCTAGAAATGTAGATTTTGACACCGGGGAGCTGTTTTTT CSARNVDFDTGELFF
TRBJ2-5 TRBV5-1 TRBD1 - TGCGCCAGCAGCTTCGGACAGGGAGAGACCCAGTACTTC CASSFGQGETQYF
TRBJ2-5 TRBV5-1 TRBD2 - TGCGCCAGCAGCTTTGGGACTAGCGAGGGGGAGACCCAGTACTTC CASSFGTSEGETQYF
TRBJ2-7 TRBV2 TRBD2 many TGTGCCAGCAGTGTGGGACTAGATAGCTACGAGCAGTACTTC CASSVGLDSYEQYF
TRBJ1-1 TRBV7-9 - - TGTGCCAGCAGCTTGACGTACTACACTGAAGCTTTCTTT CASSLTYYTEAFF
TRBJ2-5 TRBV10-1 TRBD1 few TGCGCCAGCAGTGAGTCCCGGGACAGGGCTTCGATTTACTTC CASSESRDRASIYF
TRBJ2-7 TRBV3-1 - - TGTGCCAGCAGCCAAGGGGGGCCCTCCGAGCAGTACTTC CASSQGGPSEQYF
TRBJ2-1 TRBV30 - many TGTGCCTGGAGTGTGGTTATGTTGCTTTCCTACAATGAGCAGTTCTTC CAWSVVMLLSYNEQFF
TRBJ1-2 TRBV5-1 TRBD1 - TGCGCCAGCAGCCCGGGACAGCCGAACTATGGCTACACCTTC CASSPGQPNYGYTF
TRBJ1-2 TRBV6-1 - - TGTGCCAGCAGTGAGCTGTGGTATGGCTACACCTTC CASSELWYGYTF
TRBJ1-6 TRBV7-9 TRBD1 - TGTGCCAGCAGAGACGGACAGGGAATCCTTTCACCCCTCCACTTT CASRDGQGILSPLHF
TRBJ2-3 TRBV28 TRBD2 many TGTGCCAGCAGTCTCTATGGAGGGGGGACTAGCGGGTCTAGCACAGATACGCAGTATTTT CASSLYGGGTSGSSTDTQYF
TRBJ2-2 TRBV30 TRBD1 - TGTGCCTGGGGGACAGGTACGTCGAACACCGGGGAGCTGTTTTTT CAWGTGTSNTGELFF
TRBJ1-5 TRBV2 - many TGTGCCAGCTGCAGTAGCAATCAGCCCCAGCATTTT CASCSSNQPQHF
TRBJ1-2 TRBV29-1 - - TGCAGCGTTGCTGGGAACTATGGCTACACCTTC CSVAGNYGYTF
TRBJ1-5 TRBV6-1 TRBD1 - TGTGCCAGCAATATTGACAGGGGGCTCGGGCCCCAGCATTTT CASNIDRGLGPQHF
TRBJ2-5 TRBV11-2 TRBD2 few TGTGCCAGCAGCCAAGTCTTCGGACTAGCGGGGAAGGAGACCCAGTACTTC CASSQVFGLAGKETQYF
TRBJ1-6 TRBV19 TRBD1 - TGTGCCAGTAGCCGGGACAGAGATAATTCACCCCTCCACTTT CASSRDRDNSPLHF
TRBJ2-7 TRBV6-1 TRBD2 - TGTGCCAGCAGGGAGTCGGGGGGTACCTACGAGCAGTACTTC CASRESGGTYEQYF
TRBJ1-1 TRBV4-1 - few TGCGCCAGCAGCCAAGAGAAAAGACGGGGGAACACTGAAGCTTTCTTT CASSQEKRRGNTEAFF
TRBJ2-7 TRBV28 - many TGTGCCAGCAGTGTAGGGCTAGCCTACGAGCAGTACTTC CASSVGLAYEQYF
TRBJ2-3 TRBV9 - - TGTGCCAGAAGCACCGGTCAGATCCTGGGGGATACGCAGTATTTT CARSTGQILGDTQYF
TRBJ2-2 TRBV5-1 - many TGCGCCAGCAGCTTGGTCGGCGTTCCCGGGGAGCTGTTTTTT CASSLVGVPGELFF
TRBJ2-3 TRBV13 TRBD2 - TGTGCCAGCAGCTGGGGGACTAGCGGTGTTTTTTCGGAAGATACGCAGTATTTT CASSWGTSGVFSEDTQYF
TRBJ2-4 TRBV7-2 TRBD1 many TGTGCCAGCAGCACCTCGACAGGGGTTATTTACATTCAGTACTTC CASSTSTGVIYIQYF
TRBJ2-2 TRBV28 - few TGTGCCAGTAGAGAAGCGGCCGGGGAGCTGTTTTTT CASREAAGELFF
TRBJ2-1 TRBV5-4 TRBD1 - TGTGCCAGCACCCCCAGTTTCACGGACAGGGGGAACAATGAGCAGTTCTTC CASTPSFTDRGNNEQFF
TRBJ1-2 TRBV30 TRBD1 many TGTGCCTGGATAGCACAGGGGAGGAACTATGGCTACACCTTC CAWIAQGRNYGYTF
TRBJ2-5 TRBV10-1 TRBD2 many TGCGCCAGCAGTGAGTCGGCGGGGGGTCCGGAGACCCAGTACTTC CASSESAGGPETQYF
TRBJ2-3 TRBV20-1 TRBD2 - TGCAGTGCTCCTCTAGCGGGAGCGGGGACAGATACGCAGTATTTT CSAPLAGAGTDTQYF
TRBJ1-1 TRBV27 - few TGTGCCAGCAGTTTAACGGGGGCGTTTACTGAAGCTTTCTTT CASSLTGAFTEAFF
TRBJ2-2 TRBV11-2 - many TGTGCCAGCAGCCCCCTTGGACTTCAGAACACCGGGGAGCTGTTTTTT CASSPLGLQNTGELFF
TRBJ1-6 TRBV29-1 TRBD1 - TGCAGCGTTGCCTTTGGACAGGGGCCTTCACCCCTCCACTTT CSVAFGQGPSPLHF
TRBJ2-5 TRBV29-1 - many TGCAGCGTGGACGGGGTACAAGAGACCCAGTACTTC CSVDGVQETQYF
TRBJ1-3 TRBV5-1 - - TGCGCCAGCAGCTTGGGGATGAGTCCTCTCTCTGGAAACACCATATATTTT CASSLGMSPLSGNTIYF
TRBJ2-6 TRBV6-5 - few TGTGCCAGCAGTTACTCGAATACGGGAGCTGGGGCCAACGTCCTGACTTTC CASSYSNTGAGANVLTF
TRBJ1-2 TRBV6-1 - few TGTGCCAGCAGTGAAAGTGGGACACCTACCTATGGCTACACCTTC CASSESGTPTYGYTF
TRBJ2-5 TRBV2 TRBD1 - TGTGCCAGCAGTATGGACAGGGAGACGGATAAGTACTTC CASSMDRETDKYF
TRBJ2-6 TRBV6-1 - - TGTGCCAGCCGGGGCGCCTTCTTCTCTGGGGCCAACGTCCTGACTTTC CASRGAFFSGANVLTF
TRBJ2-1 TRBV3-1 - many TGTGCCAGCATCCAATCCGGACAGAAGTACAATGAGCAGTTCTTC CASIQSGQKYNEQFF
TRBJ2-1 TRBV12-3/TRBV12-4 - few TGTGCCAGCAGTTGGCAGAACAATGAGCAGTTCTTC CASSWQNNEQFF